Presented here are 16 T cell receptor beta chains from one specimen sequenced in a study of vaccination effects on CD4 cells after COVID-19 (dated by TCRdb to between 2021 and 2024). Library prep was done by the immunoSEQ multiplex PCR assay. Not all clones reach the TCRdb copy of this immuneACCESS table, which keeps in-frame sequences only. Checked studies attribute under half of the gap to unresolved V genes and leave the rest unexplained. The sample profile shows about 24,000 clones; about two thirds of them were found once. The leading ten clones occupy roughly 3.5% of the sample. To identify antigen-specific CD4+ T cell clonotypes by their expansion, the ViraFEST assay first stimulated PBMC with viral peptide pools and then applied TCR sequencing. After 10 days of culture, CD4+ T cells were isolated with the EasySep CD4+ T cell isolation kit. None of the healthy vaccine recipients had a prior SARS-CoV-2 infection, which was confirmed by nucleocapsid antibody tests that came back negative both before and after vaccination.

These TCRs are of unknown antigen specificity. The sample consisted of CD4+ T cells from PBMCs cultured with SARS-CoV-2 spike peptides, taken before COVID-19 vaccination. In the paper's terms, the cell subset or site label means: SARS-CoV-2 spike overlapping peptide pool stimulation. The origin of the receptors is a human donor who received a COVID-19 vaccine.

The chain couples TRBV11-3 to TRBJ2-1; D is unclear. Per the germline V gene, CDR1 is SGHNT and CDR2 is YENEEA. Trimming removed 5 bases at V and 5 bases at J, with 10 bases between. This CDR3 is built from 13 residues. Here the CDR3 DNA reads TGTGCCAGCAGCCTCGGACCAAACAATGAGCAGTTCTTC. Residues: CASSLGPNNEQFF.

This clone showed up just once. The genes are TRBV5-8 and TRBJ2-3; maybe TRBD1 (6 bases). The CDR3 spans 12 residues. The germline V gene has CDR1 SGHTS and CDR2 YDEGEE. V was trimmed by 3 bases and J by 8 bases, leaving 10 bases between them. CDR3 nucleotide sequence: TGTGCCAGCAGCTACCCAGGGGCTACGCAGTATTTT. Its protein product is CASSYPGATQYF. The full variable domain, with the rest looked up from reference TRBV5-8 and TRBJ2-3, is EAGVTQSPTHLIKTRGQQATLRCSPISGHTSVYWYQQALGLGLQFLLWYDEGEERNRGNFPPRFSGRQFPNYSSELNVNALELEDSALYLCASSYPGATQYFGPGTRLTVL.

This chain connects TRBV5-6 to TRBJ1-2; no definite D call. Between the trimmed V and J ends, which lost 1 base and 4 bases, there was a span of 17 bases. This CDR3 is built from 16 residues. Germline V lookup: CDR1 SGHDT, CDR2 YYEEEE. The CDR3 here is CASSLFSLKRFYGYTF. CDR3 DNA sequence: TGTGCCAGCAGCTTGTTTTCCCTTAAAAGGTTCTATGGCTACACCTTC.

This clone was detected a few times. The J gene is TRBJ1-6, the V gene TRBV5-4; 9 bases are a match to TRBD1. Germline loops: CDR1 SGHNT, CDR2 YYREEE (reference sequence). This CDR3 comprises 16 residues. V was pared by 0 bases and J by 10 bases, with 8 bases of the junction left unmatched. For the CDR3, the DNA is TGTGCCAGCAGCTTGGGGGGGACAGGGAGTTTGTCACCCCTCCACTTT. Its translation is CASSLGGTGSLSPLHF.

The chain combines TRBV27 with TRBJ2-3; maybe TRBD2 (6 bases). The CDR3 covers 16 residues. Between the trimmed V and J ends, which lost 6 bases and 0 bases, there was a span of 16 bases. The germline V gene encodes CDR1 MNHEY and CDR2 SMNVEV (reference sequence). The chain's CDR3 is CASSSQLRGSTDTQYF. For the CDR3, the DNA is TGTGCCAGCAGCTCACAATTGCGGGGTAGCACAGATACGCAGTATTTT.

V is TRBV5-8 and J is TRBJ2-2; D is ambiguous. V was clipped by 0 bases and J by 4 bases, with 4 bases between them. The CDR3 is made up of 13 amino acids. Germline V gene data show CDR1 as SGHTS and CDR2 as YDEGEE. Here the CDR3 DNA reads TGTGCCAGCAGCTTGGAGGGCACCGGGGAGCTGTTTTTT. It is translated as CASSLEGTGELFF.

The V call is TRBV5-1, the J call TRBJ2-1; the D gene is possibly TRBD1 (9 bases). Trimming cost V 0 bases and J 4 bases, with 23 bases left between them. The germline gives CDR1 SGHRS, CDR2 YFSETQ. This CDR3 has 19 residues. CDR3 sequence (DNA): TGCGCCAGCAGCTTGGTGGGACAGGGAGCGGGAGTCTCGTACAATGAGCAGTTCTTC. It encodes CASSLVGQGAGVSYNEQFF.

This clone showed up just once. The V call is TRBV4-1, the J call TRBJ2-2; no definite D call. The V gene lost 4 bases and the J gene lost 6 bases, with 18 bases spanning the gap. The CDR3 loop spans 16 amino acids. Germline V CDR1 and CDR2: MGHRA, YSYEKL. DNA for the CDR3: TGCGCCAGCAGCCGACTCGTCGGTGTCGTATCCGGGGAGCTGTTTTTT. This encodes CASSRLVGVVSGELFF.

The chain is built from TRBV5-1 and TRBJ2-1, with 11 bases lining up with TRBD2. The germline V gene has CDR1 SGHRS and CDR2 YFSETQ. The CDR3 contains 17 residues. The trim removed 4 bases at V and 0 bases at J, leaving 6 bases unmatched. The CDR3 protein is CASSPSSGGNSYNEQFF. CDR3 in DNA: TGCGCCAGCAGCCCATCTAGCGGGGGGAACTCCTACAATGAGCAGTTCTTC.

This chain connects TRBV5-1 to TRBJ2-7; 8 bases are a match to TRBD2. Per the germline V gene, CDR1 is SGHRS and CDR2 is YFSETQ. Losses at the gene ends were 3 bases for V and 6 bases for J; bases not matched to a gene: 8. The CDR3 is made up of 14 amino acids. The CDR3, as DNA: TGCGCCAGCAGCTCCTCCGGGACTAGTGGCGAGCAGTACTTC. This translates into CASSSSGTSGEQYF.

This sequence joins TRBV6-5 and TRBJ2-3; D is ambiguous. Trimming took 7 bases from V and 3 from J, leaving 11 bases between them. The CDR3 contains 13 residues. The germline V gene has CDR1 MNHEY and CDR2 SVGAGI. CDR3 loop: CASTSPGTDTQYF. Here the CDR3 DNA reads TGTGCCAGCACCTCTCCCGGGACAGATACGCAGTATTTT.

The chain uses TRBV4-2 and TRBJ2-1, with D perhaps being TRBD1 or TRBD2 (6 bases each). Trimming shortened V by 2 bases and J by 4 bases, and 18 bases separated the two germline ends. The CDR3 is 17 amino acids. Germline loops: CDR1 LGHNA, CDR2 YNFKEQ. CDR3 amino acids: CASSQSGSGGGYNEQFF. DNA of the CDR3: TGTGCCAGCAGCCAATCGGGCAGCGGAGGGGGTTACAATGAGCAGTTCTTC.

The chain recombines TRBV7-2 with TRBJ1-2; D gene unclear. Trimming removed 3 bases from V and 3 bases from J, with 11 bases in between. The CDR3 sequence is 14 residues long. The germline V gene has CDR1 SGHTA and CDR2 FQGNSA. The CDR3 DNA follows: TGTGCCAGCAGCTTCAGCGGGATCGACTATGGCTACACCTTC. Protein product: CASSFSGIDYGYTF.

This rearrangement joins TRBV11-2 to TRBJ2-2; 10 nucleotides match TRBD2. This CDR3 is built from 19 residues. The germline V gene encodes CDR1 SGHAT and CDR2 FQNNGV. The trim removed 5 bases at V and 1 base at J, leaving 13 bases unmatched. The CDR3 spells CASSPPGGPSGGNTGELFF. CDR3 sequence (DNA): TGTGCCAGCAGCCCCCCGGGGGGCCCTAGCGGGGGGAACACCGGGGAGCTGTTTTTT.

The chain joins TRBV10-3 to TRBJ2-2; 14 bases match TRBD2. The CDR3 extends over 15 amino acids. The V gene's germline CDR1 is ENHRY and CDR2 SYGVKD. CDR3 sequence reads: CGSGTSGGSSGELFF. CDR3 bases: TGTGGATCCGGGACTAGCGGGGGCTCATCTGGGGAGCTGTTTTTT.

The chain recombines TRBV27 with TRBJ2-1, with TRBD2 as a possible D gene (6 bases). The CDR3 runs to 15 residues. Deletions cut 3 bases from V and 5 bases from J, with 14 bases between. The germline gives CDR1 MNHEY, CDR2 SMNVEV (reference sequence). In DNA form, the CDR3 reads TGTGCCAGCAGTTTCCCGGGACTGCTAAACAATGAGCAGTTCTTC. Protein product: CASSFPGLLNNEQFF.